This entry is about one TCR beta chain. This record belongs to a study of T cell changes during pregnancy in multiple sclerosis. Sequencing used immunoSEQ multiplex PCR; TCRdb keeps in-frame clones, though not all of them. The table lists 40,000 to 50,000 clones, about nine tenths of them singletons, with almost 2% in the top ten. This specimen was CD4+ T cells from peripheral blood mononuclear cells, taken after pregnancy. This sequence was found in a female donor in good health, enrolled as a control in a pregnancy study.

The CDR3 sequence is CASSLDRGEQFF. CDR3 DNA: TGTGCCAGCAGCTTAGATAGGGGCGAGCAGTTCTTC. This chain links TRBV11-1 with TRBJ2-1, with D possibly matching TRBD1 (5 bases). The CDR3 is 12 residues long. CDR1 is SGHAT and CDR2 is FQDESV in the germline V gene (reference sequence). Trimming removed 1 base at V and 10 bases at J, with 8 bases between.